This TCR beta chain was recorded in a study of early T cells in non-severe SARS-CoV-2 infection. The CDR3 contains 15 residues. Germline V gene data show CDR1 as KGHSH and CDR2 as LQKENI. Trimming took off 3 bases at V and 9 bases at J, with 21 bases between the two ends. Unique molecular identifier tags were affixed to discrete cDNA molecules. TCRdb reprocessed the 5' RACE reads via MiXCR and lists one record per CDR3 protein. The sample carries more than 45,000 distinct CDR3 sequences, around 6% recorded once. This clonotype occurred many times. The receptor comes from an adult who was a healthcare worker with PCR-confirmed SARS-CoV-2 infection or an uninfected control (not recorded which). The V and J genes are TRBV18 and TRBJ2-7; D gene ambiguous. The specimen sequenced was whole blood. The CDR3 loop reads CASSPQPGSENGQYF. The CDR3 DNA sequence: TGTGCCAGCTCACCTCAGCCTGGGTCAGAAAACGGGCAGTACTTC.